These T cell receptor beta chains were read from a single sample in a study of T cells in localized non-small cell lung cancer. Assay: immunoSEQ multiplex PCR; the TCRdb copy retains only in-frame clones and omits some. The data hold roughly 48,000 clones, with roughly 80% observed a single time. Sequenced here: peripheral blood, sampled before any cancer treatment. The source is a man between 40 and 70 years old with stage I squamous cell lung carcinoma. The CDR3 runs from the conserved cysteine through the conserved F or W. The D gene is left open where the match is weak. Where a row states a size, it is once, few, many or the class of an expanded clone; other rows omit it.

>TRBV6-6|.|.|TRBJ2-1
CATLPRASYNEQFF
TGTGCCACCTTACCAAGAGCCTCCTACAATGAGCAGTTCTTC
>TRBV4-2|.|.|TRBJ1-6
CASSQDSGWAPVDNSPLHF
TGTGCCAGCAGCCAAGATTCAGGCTGGGCCCCTGTGGATAATTCACCCCTCCACTTT
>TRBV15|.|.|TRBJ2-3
CATSNPSTDTQYF
TGTGCCACCAGCAATCCTAGCACAGATACGCAGTATTTT
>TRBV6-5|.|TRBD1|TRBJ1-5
CASRNRGDNQPQHF
TGTGCCAGCAGGAACAGGGGCGATAATCAGCCCCAGCATTTT
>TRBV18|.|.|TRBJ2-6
CASSPENSGANVLTF
TGTGCCAGCTCACCAGAGAACTCTGGGGCCAACGTCCTGACTTTC
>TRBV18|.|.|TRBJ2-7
CASSPHAAYEQYF
TGTGCCAGCTCACCACATGCGGCATACGAGCAGTACTTC
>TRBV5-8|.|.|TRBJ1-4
CAIRAFDPTGVDEKLFF
TGTGCCATCCGGGCGTTTGACCCTACCGGGGTGGATGAAAAACTGTTTTTT
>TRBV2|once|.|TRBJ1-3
CASRATLRPSGNTIYF
TGTGCCAGCAGGGCAACTCTGAGACCCTCTGGAAACACCATATATTTT
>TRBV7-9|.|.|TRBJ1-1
CASSGRDGSSDAFF
TGTGCCAGCAGCGGCCGGGACGGATCGTCTGACGCTTTCTTT
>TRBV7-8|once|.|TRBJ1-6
CASTLGRWVANSPLHF
TGTGCCAGCACCCTAGGGCGCTGGGTTGCGAATTCACCCCTCCACTTT
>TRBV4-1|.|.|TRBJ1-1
CASSLRSITEAFF
TGCGCCAGCAGCCTGAGATCGATTACTGAAGCTTTCTTT
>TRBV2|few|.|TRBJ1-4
CASILLKGTNEKLFF
TGTGCCAGCATTCTGTTGAAGGGAACTAATGAAAAACTGTTTTTT
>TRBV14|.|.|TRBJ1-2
CASSQVGDYGYTF
TGTGCCAGCAGCCAAGTAGGGGACTATGGCTACACCTTC
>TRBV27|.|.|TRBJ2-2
CASSLFTGVNTGELFF
TGTGCCAGCAGTTTATTTACAGGAGTGAACACCGGGGAGCTGTTTTTT
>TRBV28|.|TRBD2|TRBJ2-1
CASSTNPGLAGGREQFF
TGTGCCAGCAGTACTAACCCCGGACTAGCGGGGGGGCGGGAGCAGTTCTTC
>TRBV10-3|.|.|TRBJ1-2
CAISDVTGTNYGYTF
TGTGCCATCAGTGATGTAACGGGAACTAACTATGGCTACACCTTC
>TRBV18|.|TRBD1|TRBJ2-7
CASSPPFGTGTYEQYF
TGTGCCAGCTCACCACCTTTCGGGACAGGGACCTACGAGCAGTACTTC
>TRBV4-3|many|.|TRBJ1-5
CASSQDLRTNQPQHF
TGCGCCAGCAGCCAAGATCTACGGACTAATCAGCCCCAGCATTTT
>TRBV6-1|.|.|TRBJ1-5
CASLWEGNQPQHF
TGTGCCAGCCTCTGGGAGGGCAATCAGCCCCAGCATTTT
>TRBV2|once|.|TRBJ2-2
CASSWGQGRSTGELFF
TGTGCCAGCAGTTGGGGGCAGGGAAGGAGCACCGGGGAGCTGTTTTTT
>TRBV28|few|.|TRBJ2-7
CASGSQGGALYEQYF
TGTGCCAGCGGCTCGCAGGGGGGGGCATTATACGAGCAGTACTTC
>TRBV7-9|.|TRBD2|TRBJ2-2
CASSPGLAGSGGELFF
TGTGCCAGCAGCCCCGGACTAGCGGGTTCGGGAGGGGAGCTGTTTTTT
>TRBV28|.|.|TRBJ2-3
CASSSGNTQYF
TGTGCCAGCAGTTCCGGAAATACGCAGTATTTT
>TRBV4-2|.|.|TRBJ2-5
CASSLGKYQETQYF
TGTGCCAGCAGCCTCGGCAAGTACCAAGAGACCCAGTACTTC
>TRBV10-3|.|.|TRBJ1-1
CAIRQIQEGEAFF
TGTGCCATCAGACAGATTCAAGAGGGTGAAGCTTTCTTT
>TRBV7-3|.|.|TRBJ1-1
CASSSATVRTEAFF
TGTGCCAGCAGCTCCGCTACAGTGAGGACTGAAGCTTTCTTT
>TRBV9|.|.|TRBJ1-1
CASSASSKGEGLDTEAFF
TGTGCCAGCAGCGCCTCTTCAAAGGGAGAGGGGCTGGACACTGAAGCTTTCTTT
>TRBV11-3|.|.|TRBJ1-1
CASSPRGGATEAFF
TGTGCCAGCAGCCCTAGGGGAGGGGCCACTGAAGCTTTCTTT
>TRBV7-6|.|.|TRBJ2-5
CASSPIPSRNQETQYF
TGTGCCAGCAGTCCCATCCCGTCCAGGAATCAAGAGACCCAGTACTTC
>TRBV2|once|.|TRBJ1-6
CASSEGQTNSPLHF
TGTGCCAGCAGTGAAGGACAGACGAATTCACCCCTCCACTTT
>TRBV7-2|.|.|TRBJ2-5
CASSLAGVETQYF
TGTGCCAGCAGCTTAGCGGGGGTAGAGACCCAGTACTTC
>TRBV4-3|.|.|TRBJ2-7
CASSPTKGSEQYF
TGCGCCAGCAGCCCTACTAAAGGCAGCGAGCAGTACTTC
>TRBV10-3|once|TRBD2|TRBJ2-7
CAISEGTSSYEQYF
TGTGCCATCAGTGAGGGGACTAGCAGCTACGAGCAGTACTTC
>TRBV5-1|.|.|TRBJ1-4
CASQARDAEKLFF
TGCGCCAGCCAAGCGCGAGACGCTGAAAAACTGTTTTTT
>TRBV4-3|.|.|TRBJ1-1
CASSQEKNTEAFF
TGCGCCAGCAGCCAAGAGAAGAACACTGAAGCTTTCTTT
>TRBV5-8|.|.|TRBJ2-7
CASSGRGPTYEQYF
TGTGCCAGCAGCGGACGGGGGCCCACCTACGAGCAGTACTTC
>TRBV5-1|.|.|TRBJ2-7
CASSLGDYEQYF
TGCGCCAGCAGCCTTGGGGACTACGAGCAGTACTTC
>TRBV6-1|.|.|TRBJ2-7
CASHPGHSYEQYF
TGTGCCTCCCATCCGGGACACAGCTACGAGCAGTACTTC
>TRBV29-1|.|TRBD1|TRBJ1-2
CSVEDDRGGGYTF
TGCAGCGTTGAAGACGACAGGGGCGGCGGCTACACCTTC
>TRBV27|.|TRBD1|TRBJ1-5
CASRQGPGAQHF
TGTGCCAGCAGACAGGGGCCCGGGGCCCAGCATTTT
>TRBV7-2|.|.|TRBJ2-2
CASSPGLYTGELFF
TGTGCCAGCAGCCCCGGACTCTACACCGGGGAGCTGTTTTTT
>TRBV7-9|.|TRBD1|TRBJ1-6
CAGGTVNSPLHF
TGTGCCGGAGGGACAGTAAATTCACCCCTCCACTTT
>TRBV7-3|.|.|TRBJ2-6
CASTRSGANVLTF
TGTGCCAGCACACGATCGGGGGCCAACGTCCTGACTTTC
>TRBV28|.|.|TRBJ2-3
CASSFATSTDTQYF
TGTGCCAGCAGTTTCGCTACTAGCACAGATACGCAGTATTTT
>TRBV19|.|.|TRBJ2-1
CASSIWPPTYNEQFF
TGTGCCAGTAGTATTTGGCCGCCCACCTACAATGAGCAGTTCTTC
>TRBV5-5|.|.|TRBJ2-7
CASSLVSQNYEQYF
TGTGCCAGCAGCTTGGTCTCACAGAACTACGAGCAGTACTTC
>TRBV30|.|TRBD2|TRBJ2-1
CASGGSSSYNEQFF
TGTGCCTCCGGGGGGTCGAGCTCCTACAATGAGCAGTTCTTC
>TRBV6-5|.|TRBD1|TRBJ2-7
CASRPRQGKNEQYF
TGTGCCAGCAGACCACGACAGGGTAAAAACGAGCAGTACTTC
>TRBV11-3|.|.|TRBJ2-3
CASSLSPGSTDTQYF
TGTGCCAGCAGTCTCTCCCCTGGGAGCACAGATACGCAGTATTTT
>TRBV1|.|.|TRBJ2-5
CTSSQVSSIQETQYF
TGCACCAGCAGCCAAGTGTCCAGTATCCAAGAGACCCAGTACTTC
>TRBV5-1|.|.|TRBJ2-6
CASSSDGSSGANVLTF
TGCGCCAGCAGCTCCGACGGGAGCTCTGGGGCCAACGTCCTGACTTTC
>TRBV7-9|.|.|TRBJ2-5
CASSLSLSKTQYF
TGTGCCAGCAGCTTATCCCTGAGTAAGACCCAGTACTTC
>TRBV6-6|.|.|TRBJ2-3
CASSLLRGASTDTQYF
TGTGCCAGCAGTCTCCTAAGGGGGGCGAGCACAGATACGCAGTATTTT